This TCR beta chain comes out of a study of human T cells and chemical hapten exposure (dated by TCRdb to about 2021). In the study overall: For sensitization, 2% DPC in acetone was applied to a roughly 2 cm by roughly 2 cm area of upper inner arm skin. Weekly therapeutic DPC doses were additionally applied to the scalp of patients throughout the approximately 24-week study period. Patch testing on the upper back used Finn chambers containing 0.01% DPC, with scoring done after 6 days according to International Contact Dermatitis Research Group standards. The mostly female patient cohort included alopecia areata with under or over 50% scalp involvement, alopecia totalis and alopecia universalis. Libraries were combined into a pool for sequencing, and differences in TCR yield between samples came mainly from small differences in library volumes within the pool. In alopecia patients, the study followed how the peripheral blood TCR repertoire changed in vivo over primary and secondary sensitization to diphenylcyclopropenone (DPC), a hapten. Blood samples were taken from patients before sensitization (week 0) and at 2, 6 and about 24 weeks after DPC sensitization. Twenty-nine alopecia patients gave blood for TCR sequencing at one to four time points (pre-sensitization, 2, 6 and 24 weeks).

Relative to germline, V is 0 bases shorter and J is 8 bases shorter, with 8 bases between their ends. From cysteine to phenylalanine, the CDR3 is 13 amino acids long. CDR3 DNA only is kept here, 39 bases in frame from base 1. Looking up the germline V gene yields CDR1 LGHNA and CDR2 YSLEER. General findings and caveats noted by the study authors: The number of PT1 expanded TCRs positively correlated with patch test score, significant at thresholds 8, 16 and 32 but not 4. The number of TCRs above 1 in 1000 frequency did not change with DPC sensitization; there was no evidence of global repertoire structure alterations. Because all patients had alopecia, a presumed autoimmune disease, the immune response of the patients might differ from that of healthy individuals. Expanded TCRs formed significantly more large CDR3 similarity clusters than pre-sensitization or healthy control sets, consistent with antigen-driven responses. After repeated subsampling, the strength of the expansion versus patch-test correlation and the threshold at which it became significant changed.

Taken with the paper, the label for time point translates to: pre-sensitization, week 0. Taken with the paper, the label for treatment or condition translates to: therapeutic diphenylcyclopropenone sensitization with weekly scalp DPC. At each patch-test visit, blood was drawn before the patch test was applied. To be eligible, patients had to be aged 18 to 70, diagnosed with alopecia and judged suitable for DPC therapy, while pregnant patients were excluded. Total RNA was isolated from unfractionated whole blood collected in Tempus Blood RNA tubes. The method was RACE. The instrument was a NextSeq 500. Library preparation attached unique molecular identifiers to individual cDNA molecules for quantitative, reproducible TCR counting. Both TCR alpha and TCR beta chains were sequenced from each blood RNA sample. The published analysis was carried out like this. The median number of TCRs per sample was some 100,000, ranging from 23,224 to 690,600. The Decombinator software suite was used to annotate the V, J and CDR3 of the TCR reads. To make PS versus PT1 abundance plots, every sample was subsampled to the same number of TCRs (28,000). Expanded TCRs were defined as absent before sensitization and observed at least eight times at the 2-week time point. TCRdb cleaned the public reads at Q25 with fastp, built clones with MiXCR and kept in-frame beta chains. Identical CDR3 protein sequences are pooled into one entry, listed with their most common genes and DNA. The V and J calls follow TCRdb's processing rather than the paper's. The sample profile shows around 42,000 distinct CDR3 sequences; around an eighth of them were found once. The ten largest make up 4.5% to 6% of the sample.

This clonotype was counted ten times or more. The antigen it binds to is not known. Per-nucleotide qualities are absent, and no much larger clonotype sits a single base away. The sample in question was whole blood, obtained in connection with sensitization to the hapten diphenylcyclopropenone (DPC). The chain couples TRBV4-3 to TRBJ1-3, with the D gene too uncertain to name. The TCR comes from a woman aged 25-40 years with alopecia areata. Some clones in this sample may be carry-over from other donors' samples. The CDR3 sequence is CASSQEVRDTIYF. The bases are TGCGCCAGCAGCCAAGAAGTCCGAGACACCATATATTTT.